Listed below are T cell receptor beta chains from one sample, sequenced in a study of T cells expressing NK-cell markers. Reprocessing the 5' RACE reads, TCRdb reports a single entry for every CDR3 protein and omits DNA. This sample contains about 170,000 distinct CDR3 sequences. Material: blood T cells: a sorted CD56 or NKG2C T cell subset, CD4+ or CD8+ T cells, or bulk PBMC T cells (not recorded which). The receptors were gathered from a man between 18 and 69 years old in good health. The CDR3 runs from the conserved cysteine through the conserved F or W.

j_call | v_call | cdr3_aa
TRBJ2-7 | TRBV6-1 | CASRERQTASYEQYF
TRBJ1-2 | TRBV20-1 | CSARTDNYGYTF
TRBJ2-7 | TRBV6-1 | CASSTDWAGNEQYF
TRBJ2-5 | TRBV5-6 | CASSLEQVYQETQYF
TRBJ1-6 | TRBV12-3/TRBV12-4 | CASRPDSVLSSYNSPLHF
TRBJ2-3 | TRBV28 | CASALVPDTQYF
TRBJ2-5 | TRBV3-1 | CASSQERSSGGSETQYF
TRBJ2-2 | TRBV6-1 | CASSPSGSGGTTGELFF
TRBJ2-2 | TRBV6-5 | CASRRRGGTGELFF
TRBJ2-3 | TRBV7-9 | CASSPTPLASTDTQYF
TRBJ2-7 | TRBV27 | CASSFLDRAYEQYF
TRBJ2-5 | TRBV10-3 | CAIAGGTREETQYF
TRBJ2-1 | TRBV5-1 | CASSLDSGTSGDNEQFF
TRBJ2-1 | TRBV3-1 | CASSQAYSGSTGGEQFF
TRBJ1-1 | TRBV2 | CASNPPNTEAFF
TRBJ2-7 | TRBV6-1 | CASSEAPQGTSYEQYF
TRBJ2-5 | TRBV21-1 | CASSKTPTGQETQYF
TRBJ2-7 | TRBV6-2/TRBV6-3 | CASSYLEGYEQYF
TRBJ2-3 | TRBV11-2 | CASSLEGGQADTQYF
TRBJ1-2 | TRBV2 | CASSGKDGDYGYTF
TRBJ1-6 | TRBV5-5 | CASSLRPGGSNSPLHF
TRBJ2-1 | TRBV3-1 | CASSQAGNPLYNEQFF
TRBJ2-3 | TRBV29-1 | CSVVFWDTDSTDTQYF
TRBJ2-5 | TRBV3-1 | CASSQDPAGWETQYF
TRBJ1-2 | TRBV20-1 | CSARSTGGESEGYTF
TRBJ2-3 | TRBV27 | CATSFGTESGGADTQYF
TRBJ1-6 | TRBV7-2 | CASSLGQLSPSPLHF
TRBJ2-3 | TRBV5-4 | CASSLVGGVETDTQYF
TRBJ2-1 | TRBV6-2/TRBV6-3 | CASSYGAGDRNEQFF
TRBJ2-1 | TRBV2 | CASLHRVGEQFF
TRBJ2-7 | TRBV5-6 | CASSFQGQRYEQYF
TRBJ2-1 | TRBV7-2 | CASSLAEGQALVYEQFF
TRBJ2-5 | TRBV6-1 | CASSLPSGAGETQYF
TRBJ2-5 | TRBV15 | CATSGDSQETQYF
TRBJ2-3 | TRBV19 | CASSMREISTDTQYF
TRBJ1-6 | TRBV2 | CASSDRDDYNSPLHF
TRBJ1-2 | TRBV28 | CASNTIQNIYGYTF
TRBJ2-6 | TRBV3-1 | CASSQDPLLTAGANVLTF
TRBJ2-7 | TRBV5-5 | CASSSTRVAYEQYF
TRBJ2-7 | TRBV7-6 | CASSLAPQGQGSTYEQYF
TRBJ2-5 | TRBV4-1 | CASSPGTTLGETQYF
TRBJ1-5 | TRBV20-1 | CSAFDRGYQPQHF
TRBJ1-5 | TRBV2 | CASSDPGSSNQPQHF
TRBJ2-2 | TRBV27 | CASSFLAGTPNTGELFF
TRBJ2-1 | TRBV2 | CASRIKRAAYNEQFF
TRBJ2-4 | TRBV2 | CASAVGQGMNIQYF
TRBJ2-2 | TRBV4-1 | CASSYAFVGTGELFF
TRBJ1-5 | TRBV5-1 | CASSTKTGLFQPQHF
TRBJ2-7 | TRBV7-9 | CASSWHPSYEQYF
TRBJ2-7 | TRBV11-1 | CASSSRFRGAGGSSYEQYF
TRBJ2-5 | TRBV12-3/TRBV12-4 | CASSPGTGGVETQYF
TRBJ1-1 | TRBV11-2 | CASSLGDAVGNTEAFF